Following are 2 T cell receptor beta chains from one sample sequenced in a study of T cell responses to AZD1222 COVID-19 vaccine. The table came from immunoSEQ multiplex PCR; TCRdb's copy has only in-frame clones and leaves some out. Of 95,000 to 110,000 clones listed, 88% are singletons. The source was peripheral blood, collected on day 0 of AZD1222 vaccination. The receptor set was obtained from an adult in good health.

The V gene is TRBV7-2, the J gene TRBJ1-5, with D uncertain. This CDR3 is 15 amino acids long. V was shortened by 1 base and J by 1 base, with 8 bases between the two germline ends. The germline gives CDR1 SGHTA, CDR2 FQGNSA. The DNA of the CDR3 is TGTGCCAGCAGCTTAGGACGGGGAAGCAATCAGCCCCAGCATTTT. It specifies CASSLGRGSNQPQHF.

This sequence joins TRBV7-4 and TRBJ1-3, with D unclear. CDR3 length equals 13 residues. The germline V gene encodes CDR1 SGHVT and CDR2 SQSDAQ. V lost 5 bases and J 2 bases, leaving 7 bases between the germline ends. CDR3 in DNA: TGTGCCAGCAGCCCCGAACCTGGAAACACCATATATTTT. Translation: CASSPEPGNTIYF.